This T cell receptor (beta chain) was identified in a study of regulatory T cells in long-lasting Graves disease. Germline CDR1 is SGHTA and CDR2 is FQGNSA. The CDR3 length is 13 residues. V lost 5 bases and J lost 6; bases outside the gene matches: 3. This sample's time point: newly diagnosed GD, antithyroid drugs for less than 3 months. TCR sequences were obtained from RNA taken from PBMCs. Construction of TCR beta libraries relied on iRepertoire HTBI primers and on Arm-PCR targeting CDR3 regions. TCRdb independently ran MiXCR on the multiplex PCR reads; one entry per CDR3 protein. This table holds hundreds of thousands of distinct CDR3 sequences, roughly 15% found once. This clonotype was seen many times. This sample also belongs to another study, concerning T cells in Graves' hyperthyroidism and ophthalmopathy. That publication notes: HTBI primers were used for first-round RT-PCR of the TCR CDR3. Model predictions of ophthalmopathy came a median approximately seven months before onset.

This receptor was taken from a middle-aged woman with Graves disease. The sequences come from peripheral blood mononuclear cells (PBMCs), collected at new diagnosis, from a patient treated with antithyroid drugs. The V gene is TRBV7-2, the J gene TRBJ2-7; 11 nucleotides align to TRBD1. CDR3 DNA: TGTGCCAGCAGCGCGGACAGGGGGCGCGAGCAGTACTTC. Translation: CASSADRGREQYF.